A single sample gave rise to the 22 T cell receptor beta chains below, sequenced in a study of blood T cells in healthy people across ages. The authors ran a second PCR of 7 to 11 cycles using a sample-barcoded 5' primer and a J-beta primer mix. TCRdb re-derived calls from the 5' RACE reads in MiXCR, one entry per CDR3 protein. The sample includes 650,000 to 800,000 distinct CDR3 sequences, 40% to 50% of them seen just once. Sequencing input: blood. These receptors were collected from a man between 60 and 70 years old in good health.

This clonotype was seen once. V usage is TRBV19 and J usage is TRBJ2-7; no reliable D call. This CDR3 spans 13 amino acids. V lost 5 bases and J lost 9, with 17 bases in between. Germline V gene data show CDR1 as LNHDA and CDR2 as SQIVND (reference sequence). The DNA for the CDR3 is TGTGCCAGTAGTCCCCCAGGCTCGGCTGCGCAGTACTTC. Encoded protein: CASSPPGSAAQYF.

The V and J genes are TRBV5-6 and TRBJ2-5; D not certain. Germline V gene sequence: CDR1 SGHDT, CDR2 YYEEEE. This CDR3 contains 13 residues. V was clipped by 4 bases and J by 2 bases, with 9 bases between them. The CDR3 loop is CASSGLLQETQYF. The DNA for the CDR3 is TGTGCCAGCAGCGGGTTATTACAAGAGACCCAGTACTTC.

As regards this clonotype: A read error may produce the germline difference seen at one junction end. This chain uses TRBV6-2 or TRBV6-3 with TRBJ2-1; TRBD2 agrees at 9 bases. The CDR3 loop spans 18 amino acids. Germline assignment: CDR1 MNHEY and CDR2 SVGEGT. The CDR3 nucleotides read TGTGCCAGCAGTTACCTCCCATGGGCGGGGGGGAACTACAATGGGCAGTTCTTC. It is translated as CASSYLPWAGGNYNGQFF.

A single count supports this clonotype. The chain carries TRBV2 and TRBJ1-3; unclear D gene. V lost 7 bases, J lost 0 bases, and 10 bases lay in between. The germline V gene has CDR1 SNHLY and CDR2 FYNNEI. The CDR3 consists of 14 residues. Here the CDR3 reads CASTPGSSGNTIYF. The CDR3 DNA reads TGTGCCAGCACCCCGGGGAGCTCTGGAAACACCATATATTTT.

Details on this clonotype: A clone one base away is much larger, so this may be a read error. This chain joins TRBV24-1 and TRBJ2-1; TRBD1 aligns across 8 bases. The J call may be in error: the DNA end matches TRBJ2-7 better. The CDR3 totals 15 residues. Germline loops: CDR1 KGHDR, CDR2 SFDVKD. The CDR3 loop is CATSDLTGGYNEQYF. The CDR3 bases are TGTGCCACCAGTGATTTAACAGGGGGGTACAATGAGCAGTACTTC.

This chain links TRBV20-1 with TRBJ2-2; D unclear. CDR1 and CDR2 (germline): DFQATT, SNEGSKA (reference sequence). Deletions cut 7 bases from V and 0 bases from J, with 12 bases between. The CDR3 totals 14 residues. CDR3 coding DNA: TGCAGTGGGGTCGCCCTCTCGAACACCGGGGAGCTGTTTTTT. Protein sequence: CSGVALSNTGELFF.

The chain uses TRBV10-3 and TRBJ2-3, with TRBD1 matching over 7 bases. Germline V lookup: CDR1 ENHRY, CDR2 SYGVKD. With 6 bases clipped from V and 6 bases from J, the junction kept 9 bases outside the gene matches. The CDR3 covers 14 residues. CDR3 region: CAIREGQSSDTQYF. The CDR3 DNA sequence: TGTGCCATCAGAGAGGGACAGTCCTCCGATACGCAGTATTTT.

In its sample, this clonotype was seen a few times. The rearrangement uses TRBV5-5 and TRBJ1-5; 7 bases are shared with TRBD1. Germline V CDR1 and CDR2: SGHKS, YYEKEE (reference sequence). The CDR3 is made up of 15 amino acids. The ends lost 4 bases at V and 5 bases at J; junction bases unmatched: 9. The CDR3, as DNA: TGTGCCAGCAGCCCGGGGACAGCATTAGATCAGCCCCAGCATTTT. Its translation: CASSPGTALDQPQHF.

The gene calls are TRBV2 and TRBJ2-5; no clear D. The CDR3 is made up of 14 amino acids. Trimming removed 8 bases at V and 4 bases at J, with 17 bases between. Germline V gene data show CDR1 as SNHLY and CDR2 as FYNNEI. The CDR3 DNA reads as TGTGCCAGCTCACCGGGCTCCTCGGGAGAGACCCAGTACTTC. This gives the protein CASSPGSSGETQYF.

This chain uses TRBV6-1 with TRBJ2-5; D gene ambiguous. Gene TRBJ2-7 matches the end of the DNA better, so the J call may be wrong. The CDR3 sequence is 13 residues long. The V gene's germline CDR1 is MNHNS and CDR2 SASEGT. Here the CDR3 DNA reads TGTGCCAGCAGTGAAGCTGGTCGGAACGAGCAGTACTTC. Amino acid sequence: CASSEAGRNEQYF.

The CDR3 coding sequence is TGTGCCATCAGTGAGGGGGGTCCGAATGAAAAACTGTTTTTT. Residues: CAISEGGPNEKLFF. The V and J genes are TRBV10-3 and TRBJ1-4; D might be TRBD1 (5 bases). This CDR3 is 14 amino acids long. With 2 bases removed from V and 5 bases from J, the gap between germline ends came to 9 bases. Germline V gives CDR1 ENHRY, CDR2 SYGVKD.

The chain recombines TRBV2 with TRBJ2-5; D remains unclear. Germline assignment: CDR1 SNHLY and CDR2 FYNNEI. CDR3 length equals 11 residues. V dropped 3 bases and J dropped 5 bases, with 4 bases sitting between them. The CDR3 coding sequence is TGTGCCAGCAGTGATTTCGAGACCCAGTACTTC. Translation: CASSDFETQYF.

This rearrangement joins TRBV4-2 to TRBJ2-7; a weak D match, TRBD1 (5 bases). Trimming stripped 3 bases from V and 7 bases from J, with 22 bases between. The CDR3 length is 16 residues. CDR1 is LGHNA and CDR2 is YNFKEQ in the germline V gene. This CDR3 is CASSHAGIMGRSEQYF. The CDR3 region has the DNA TGTGCCAGCAGCCACGCAGGTATCATGGGGCGGTCTGAGCAGTACTTC.

The chain recombines TRBV4-3 with TRBJ2-7, with D unresolved. The CDR3 is 16 residues long. Germline values: CDR1 LGHNA, CDR2 YSLEER. V was clipped by 0 bases and J by 5 bases, with 17 bases between them. The chain's CDR3 is CASSQDQAPSVDEQYF. The DNA for the CDR3 is TGCGCCAGCAGCCAAGATCAGGCGCCGAGCGTTGACGAGCAGTACTTC.

The V call is TRBV7-2, the J call TRBJ2-5, with 14 bases lining up with TRBD2. This CDR3 contains 17 residues. Germline lookup yields CDR1 SGHTA and CDR2 FQGNSA. Trimming cost V 1 base and J 5 bases; bases outside gene matches: 6. The CDR3 DNA reads TGTGCCAGCAGCTTAGGGACTAGCGGGGGGTTGCGGGAGACCCAGTACTTC. It translates to CASSLGTSGGLRETQYF.

This clonotype was seen a handful of times. CDR3 DNA sequence: TGTGCCAGCAGCTGGCTAGCGGGGGCACAAGAGACCCAGTACTTC. This codes for CASSWLAGAQETQYF. The V call is TRBV7-2, the J call TRBJ2-5, with TRBD2 matching 10 bases. J was trimmed by 2 bases and V by 4 bases; bases with no gene match: 4. Germline V gene data show CDR1 as SGHTA and CDR2 as FQGNSA. The CDR3 loop spans 15 amino acids.

The chain combines TRBV6-2 or TRBV6-3 with TRBJ2-3; TRBD1 matches 12 bases. The CDR3 runs to 20 residues. Unmatched junction bases numbered 21, after V lost 7 bases and J lost 4 bases. Germline CDR1 MNHEY, CDR2 SVGEGT. The CDR3 DNA follows: TGTGCCAGCAAACCAAGAAAGAAAGGACCGGGACAGGGGGCTCCAGATACGCAGTATTTT. This gives the protein CASKPRKKGPGQGAPDTQYF.

This clonotype was seen repeatedly, ten times or more. The rearrangement links TRBV27 to TRBJ2-1, with 9 bases aligning to TRBD2. V lost 4 bases and J lost 12; bases outside the gene matches: 4. This CDR3 comprises 12 residues. CDR1 and CDR2 from the germline V gene are MNHEY and SMNVEV (reference sequence). The CDR3: CASSSTLAGQFF. CDR3 sequence (DNA): TGTGCCAGCAGTTCTACACTAGCGGGGCAGTTCTTC.

The chain carries TRBV11-3 and TRBJ1-1; D not certain. The V end was cut by 0 bases, the J end by 0 bases, with 5 bases between. Germline V CDR1 and CDR2: SGHNT, YENEEA. The CDR3 is made up of 14 amino acids. In DNA form, the CDR3 reads TGTGCCAGCAGCTTAGATGGAGTGAACACTGAAGCTTTCTTT. This translates into CASSLDGVNTEAFF.

For the CDR3, the DNA is TGTGCCAGCAGCTCAGGAAGTCAAGGGCATGAAAAACTGTTTTTT. Amino acids: CASSSGSQGHEKLFF. The gene calls are TRBV7-2 and TRBJ1-4; D is ambiguous. Germline V lookup: CDR1 SGHTA, CDR2 FQGNSA. The length of the CDR3 is 15 residues. V was clipped by 4 bases and J by 6 bases, with 15 bases between them.

The chain has TRBV5-6 and TRBJ1-5; no clear D gene. Deletions cut 3 bases from V and 7 bases from J, with 11 bases between. Germline loops: CDR1 SGHDT, CDR2 YYEEEE. CDR3 length: 13 amino acids. In nucleotides, the CDR3 is TGTGCCAGCAGCTCTGGGATAGCCCAGCCCCAGCATTTT. This gives the protein CASSSGIAQPQHF.

V is TRBV7-9 and J is TRBJ2-5; maybe TRBD1 (6 bases). The CDR3 extends over 17 amino acids. V was trimmed by 8 bases and J by 2 bases, leaving 24 bases between them. Germline CDR1 reads SEHNR; CDR2 reads FQNEAQ (reference sequence). The CDR3 loop reads CASGGVQGGQWQETQYF. CDR3 sequence (DNA): TGTGCCAGCGGCGGAGTACAAGGGGGTCAGTGGCAAGAGACCCAGTACTTC.